A single sample is the source of the 3 T cell receptor beta chains below, sequenced in a study of T cell repertoires in cytomegalovirus infection. TCRdb used MiXCR to reprocess the reads, holding one entry per CDR3 protein. The repertoire holds around 770,000 distinct CDR3 sequences, with roughly 28% as singletons. The antigens of these receptors remain unknown. The sample here was cultured CD8+ T cells from PBMCs, taken from culture after CMV antigen stimulation. Receptors originate from a human donor in good health (CMV status not recorded). Some clones in this sample may be carry-over from other donors' samples.

This clonotype was seen repeatedly, ten times or more. This rearrangement joins TRBV7-2 to TRBJ2-1; a possible D gene is TRBD2 (6 bases). The V and J ends lost 2 bases and 9 bases respectively, with 17 bases between them. Germline V lookup: CDR1 SGHTA, CDR2 FQGNSA. There are 15 residues in the CDR3. The CDR3 region is CASSLSGLWRGEQFF. The CDR3 nucleotides read TGTGCCAGCAGCTTAAGTGGACTATGGCGGGGTGAGCAGTTCTTC. Complete variable domain (other parts from reference TRBV7-2 and TRBJ2-1): GAGVSQSPSNKVTEKGKDVELRCDPISGHTALYWYRQSLGQGLEFLIYFQGNSAPDKSGLPSDRFSAERTGGSVSTLTIQRTQQEDSAVYLCASSLSGLWRGEQFFGPGTRLTVL.

For this clonotype: This may arise from a read error, as a much more abundant clone is one base away. Lacking the conserved final phenylalanine or tryptophan, this CDR3 likely reflects a read error. The rearrangement links TRBV20-1 to TRBJ1-2; D is unresolved. V lost 6 bases and J lost 4, with 12 bases in between. Germline CDR1 reads DFQATT; CDR2 reads SNEGSKA (reference sequence). The CDR3 totals 12 residues. The CDR3 region has the DNA TGCAGTGCCTCACCGTGGGGCTATGGCTACACCCTC. Translation: CSASPWGYGYTL.

This clonotype showed up many times. The rearrangement links TRBV10-2 to TRBJ2-7; D remains unclear. The germline V gene has CDR1 WSHSY and CDR2 SAAADI. This CDR3 has 12 residues. V was trimmed by 10 bases and J by 1 base, leaving 11 bases between them. The CDR3 DNA follows: TGCGCCACCCAGACTGTTTCCTACGAGCAGTACTTC. Its translation: CATQTVSYEQYF.